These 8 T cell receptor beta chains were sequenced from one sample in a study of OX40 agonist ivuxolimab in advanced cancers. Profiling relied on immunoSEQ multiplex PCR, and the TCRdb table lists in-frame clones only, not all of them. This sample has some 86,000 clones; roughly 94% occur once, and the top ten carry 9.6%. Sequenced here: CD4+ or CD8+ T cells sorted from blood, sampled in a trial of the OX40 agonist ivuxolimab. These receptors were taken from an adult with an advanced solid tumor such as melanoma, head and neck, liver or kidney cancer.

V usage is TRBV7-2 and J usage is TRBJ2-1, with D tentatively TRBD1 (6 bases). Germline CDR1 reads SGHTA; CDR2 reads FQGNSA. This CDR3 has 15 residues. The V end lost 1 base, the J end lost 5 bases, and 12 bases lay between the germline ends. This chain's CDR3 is CASSLGTARNNEQFF. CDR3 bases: TGTGCCAGCAGCTTAGGGACAGCGAGGAACAATGAGCAGTTCTTC. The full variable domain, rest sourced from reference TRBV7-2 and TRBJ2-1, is GAGVSQSPSNKVTEKGKDVELRCDPISGHTALYWYRQSLGQGLEFLIYFQGNSAPDKSGLPSDRFSAERTGGSVSTLTIQRTQQEDSAVYLCASSLGTARNNEQFFGPGTRLTVL.

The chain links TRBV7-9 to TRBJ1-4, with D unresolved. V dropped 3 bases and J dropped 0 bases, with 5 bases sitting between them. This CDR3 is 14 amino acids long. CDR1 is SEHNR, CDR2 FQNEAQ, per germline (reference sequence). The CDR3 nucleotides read TGTGCCAGCAGCTTCGGTACAACTAATGAAAAACTGTTTTTT. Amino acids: CASSFGTTNEKLFF.

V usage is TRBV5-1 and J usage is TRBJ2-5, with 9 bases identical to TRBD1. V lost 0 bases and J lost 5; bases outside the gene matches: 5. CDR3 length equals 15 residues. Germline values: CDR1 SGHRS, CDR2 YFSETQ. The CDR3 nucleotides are TGCGCCAGCAGCTTGGAACAGGGGGCTAGGGAGACCCAGTACTTC. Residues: CASSLEQGARETQYF.

The DNA for the CDR3 is TGTGCCACCAGCATCTCGACAGGGCTATTTGGGAATCAGCCCCAGCATTTT. Its translation is CATSISTGLFGNQPQHF. This rearrangement joins TRBV15 to TRBJ1-5; 7 bases line up with TRBD1. The germline CDR1 and CDR2 sequences are LNHNV and YYDKDF (reference sequence). The V segment lost 4 bases and the J segment 4 bases; nucleotides outside the gene matches: 13. The CDR3 is made up of 17 amino acids.

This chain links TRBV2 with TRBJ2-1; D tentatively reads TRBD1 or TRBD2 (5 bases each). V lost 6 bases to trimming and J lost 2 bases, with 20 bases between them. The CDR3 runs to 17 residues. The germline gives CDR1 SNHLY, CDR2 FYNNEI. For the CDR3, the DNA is TGTGCCAGCAGCAGGTCCCGGGACGTTGCCCCCTACAATGAGCAGTTCTTC. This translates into CASSRSRDVAPYNEQFF.

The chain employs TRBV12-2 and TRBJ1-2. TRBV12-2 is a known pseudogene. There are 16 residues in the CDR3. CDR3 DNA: TGTGCAAGTCGCAGACGGGCTCCACGAAAGACCTATGGCTACACCTTC. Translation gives CASRRRAPRKTYGYTF.

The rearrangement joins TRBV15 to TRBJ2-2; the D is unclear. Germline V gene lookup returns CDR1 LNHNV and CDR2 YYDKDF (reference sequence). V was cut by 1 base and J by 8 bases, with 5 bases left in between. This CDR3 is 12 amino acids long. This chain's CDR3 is CATSRAMGELFF. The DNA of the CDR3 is TGTGCCACCAGCAGAGCAATGGGGGAGCTGTTTTTT.

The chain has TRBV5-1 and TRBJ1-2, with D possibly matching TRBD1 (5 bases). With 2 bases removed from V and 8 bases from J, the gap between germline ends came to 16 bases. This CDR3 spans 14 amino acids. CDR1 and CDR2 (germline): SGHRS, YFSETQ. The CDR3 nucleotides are TGCGCCAGCAGCTTACTTCCCGGGACTCAAGGCTACACCTTC. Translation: CASSLLPGTQGYTF.